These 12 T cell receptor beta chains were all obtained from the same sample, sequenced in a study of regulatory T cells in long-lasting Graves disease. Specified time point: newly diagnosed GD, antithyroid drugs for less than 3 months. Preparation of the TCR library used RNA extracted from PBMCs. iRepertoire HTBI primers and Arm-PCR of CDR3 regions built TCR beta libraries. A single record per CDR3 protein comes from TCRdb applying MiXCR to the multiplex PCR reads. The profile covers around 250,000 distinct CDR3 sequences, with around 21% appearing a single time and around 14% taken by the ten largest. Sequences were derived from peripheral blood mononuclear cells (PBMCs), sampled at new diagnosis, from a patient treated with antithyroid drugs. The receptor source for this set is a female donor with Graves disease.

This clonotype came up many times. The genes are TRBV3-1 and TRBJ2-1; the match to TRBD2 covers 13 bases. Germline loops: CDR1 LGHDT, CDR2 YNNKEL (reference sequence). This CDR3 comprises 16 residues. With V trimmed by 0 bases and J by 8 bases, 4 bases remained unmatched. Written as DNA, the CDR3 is TGTGCCAGCAGCCAAGATGGGACTAGCGGGAAATATGAGCAGTTCTTC. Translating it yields CASSQDGTSGKYEQFF.

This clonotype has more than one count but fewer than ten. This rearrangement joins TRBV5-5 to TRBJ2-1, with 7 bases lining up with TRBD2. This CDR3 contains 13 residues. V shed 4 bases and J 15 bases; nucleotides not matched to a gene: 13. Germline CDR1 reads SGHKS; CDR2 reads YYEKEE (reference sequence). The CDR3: CASSPGRESFPFF. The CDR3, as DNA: TGTGCCAGCAGCCCGGGGCGGGAGAGCTTCCCGTTCTTC.

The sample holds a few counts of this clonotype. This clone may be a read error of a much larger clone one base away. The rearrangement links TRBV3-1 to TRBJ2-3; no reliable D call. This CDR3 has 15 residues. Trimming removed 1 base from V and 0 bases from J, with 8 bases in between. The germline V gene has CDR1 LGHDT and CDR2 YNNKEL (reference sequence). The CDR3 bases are TGTGCCAGCAGCCAAGTGTGGGGAAGCACAGATACGCAGTATTTT. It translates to CASSQVWGSTDTQYF.

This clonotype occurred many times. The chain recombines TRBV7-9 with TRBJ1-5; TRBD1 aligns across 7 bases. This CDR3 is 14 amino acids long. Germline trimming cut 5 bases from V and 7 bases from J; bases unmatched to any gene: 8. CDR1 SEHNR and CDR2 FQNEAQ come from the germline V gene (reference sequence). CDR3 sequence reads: CASSTQGREQPQHF. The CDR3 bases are TGTGCCAGCAGCACACAGGGGCGAGAACAGCCCCAGCATTTT. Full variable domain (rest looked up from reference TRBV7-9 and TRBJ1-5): DTGVSQNPRHKITKRGQNVTFRCDPISEHNRLYWYRQTLGQGPEFLTYFQNEAQLEKSRLLSDRFSAERPKGSFSTLEIQRTEQGDSAMYLCASSTQGREQPQHFGDGTRLSIL.

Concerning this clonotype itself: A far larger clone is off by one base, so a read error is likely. The DNA for the CDR3 is TGTGCCAGCAGCCACGGGGCGGGGATGCCGTACTTC. It yields the protein CASSHGAGMPYF. The chain couples TRBV3-2 to TRBJ2-7; the table's D call of TRBD1 was not tested on the DNA. TRBV3-2 is a pseudogene segment. This CDR3 has 12 amino acids.

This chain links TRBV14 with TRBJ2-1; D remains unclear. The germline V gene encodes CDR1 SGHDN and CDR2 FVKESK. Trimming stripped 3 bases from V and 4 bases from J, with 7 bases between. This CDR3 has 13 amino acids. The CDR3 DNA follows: TGTGCCAGCAGCCACGCGCCGTACAATGAGCAGTTCTTC. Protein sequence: CASSHAPYNEQFF.

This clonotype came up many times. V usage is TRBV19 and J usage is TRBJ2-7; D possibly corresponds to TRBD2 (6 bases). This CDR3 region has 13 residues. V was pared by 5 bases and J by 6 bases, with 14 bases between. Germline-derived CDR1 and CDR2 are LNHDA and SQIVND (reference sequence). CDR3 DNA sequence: TGTGCCAGTAGTGCGGGACCCAGGGCCGAGCAGTACTTC. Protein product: CASSAGPRAEQYF. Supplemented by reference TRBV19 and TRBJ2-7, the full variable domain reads DGGITQSPKYLFRKEGQNVTLSCEQNLNHDAMYWYRQDPGQGLRLIYYSQIVNDFQKGDIAEGYSVSREKKESFPLTVTSAQKNPTAFYLCASSAGPRAEQYFGPGTRLTVT.

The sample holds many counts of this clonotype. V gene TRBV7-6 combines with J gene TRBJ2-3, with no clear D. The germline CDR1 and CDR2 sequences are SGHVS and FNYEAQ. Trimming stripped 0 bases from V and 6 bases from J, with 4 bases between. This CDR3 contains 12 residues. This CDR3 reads CASSLAVDTQYF. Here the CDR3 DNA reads TGTGCCAGCAGCTTAGCTGTGGATACGCAGTATTTT.

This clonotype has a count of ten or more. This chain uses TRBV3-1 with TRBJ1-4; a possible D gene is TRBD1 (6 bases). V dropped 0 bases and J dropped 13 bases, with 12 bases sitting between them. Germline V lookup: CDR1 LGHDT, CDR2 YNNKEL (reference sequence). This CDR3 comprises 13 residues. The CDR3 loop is CASSQDLGGVLFF. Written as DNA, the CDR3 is TGTGCCAGCAGCCAAGATCTGGGGGGCGTACTGTTTTTT.

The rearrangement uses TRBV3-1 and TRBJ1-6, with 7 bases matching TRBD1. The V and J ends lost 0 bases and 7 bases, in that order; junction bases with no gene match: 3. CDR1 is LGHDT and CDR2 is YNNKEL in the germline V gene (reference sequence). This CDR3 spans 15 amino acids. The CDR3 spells CASSQEDRTNSPLHF. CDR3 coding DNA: TGTGCCAGCAGCCAAGAGGACAGGACGAATTCACCCCTCCACTTT.

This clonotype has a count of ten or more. CDR3 region: CSARLNGVVEDEAFF. Here the CDR3 DNA reads TGCAGTGCTAGACTAAATGGGGTAGTAGAAGATGAAGCTTTCTTT. The chain uses TRBV20-1 and TRBJ1-1; no clear D gene. V was shortened by 2 bases and J by 7 bases, with 20 bases between the two germline ends. From germline, CDR1 is DFQATT and CDR2 SNEGSKA (reference sequence). The CDR3 sequence is 15 residues long.

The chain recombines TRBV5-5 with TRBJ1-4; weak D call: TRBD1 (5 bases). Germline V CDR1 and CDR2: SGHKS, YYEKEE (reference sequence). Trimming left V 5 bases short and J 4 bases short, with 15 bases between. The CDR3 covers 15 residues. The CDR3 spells CASSYGQSHNEKLFF. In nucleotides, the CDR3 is TGTGCCAGCAGTTATGGACAAAGCCATAATGAAAAACTGTTTTTT.